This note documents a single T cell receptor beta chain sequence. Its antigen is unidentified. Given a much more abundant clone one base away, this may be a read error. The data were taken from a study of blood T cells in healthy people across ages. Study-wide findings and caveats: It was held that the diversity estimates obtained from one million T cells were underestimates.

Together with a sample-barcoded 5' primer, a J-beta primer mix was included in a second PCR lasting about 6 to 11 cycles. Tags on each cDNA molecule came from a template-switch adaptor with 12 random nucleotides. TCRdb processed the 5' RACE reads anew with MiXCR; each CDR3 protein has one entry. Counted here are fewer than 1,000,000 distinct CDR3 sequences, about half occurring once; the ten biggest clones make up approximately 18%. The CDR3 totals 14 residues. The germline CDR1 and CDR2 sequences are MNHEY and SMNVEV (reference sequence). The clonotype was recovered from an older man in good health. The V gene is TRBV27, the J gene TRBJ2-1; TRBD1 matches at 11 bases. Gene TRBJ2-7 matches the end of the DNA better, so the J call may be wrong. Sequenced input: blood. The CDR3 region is CASRPGQGGNEQYF. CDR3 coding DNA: TGTGCCAGCAGGCCGGGACAGGGGGGCAATGAGCAGTACTTC.